These 7 T cell receptor beta chains were all obtained from the same sample, sequenced in a study of blood T cell repertoires in COVID-19 (dated by TCRdb to about 2020). The library was generated by the immunoSEQ multiplex PCR assay. Entries here come from immuneACCESS through TCRdb and include only in-frame sequences with V and J called. Some clones fail to appear in such tables; in the studies checked, an unresolved V gene covers under half of the shortfall, and the cause of the remainder is unknown. For this sample the table gives hundreds of thousands of clones, of which around 81% were detected only once. Around 7% of the sample is taken by the ten largest. The sample was PBMCs or T cells enriched from blood (not recorded which). The origin of the receptors is a woman between 35 and 50 years old with acute COVID-19.

The chain recombines TRBV6-2 or TRBV6-3 with TRBJ2-3; TRBD2 aligns across 14 bases. CDR3 length: 17 amino acids. Trimming removed 0 bases from V and 5 bases from J; junction bases left unmatched: 4. Per the germline V gene, CDR1 is MNHEY and CDR2 is SVGEGT. The CDR3 DNA reads TGTGCCAGCAGTTACTCCCGGGGACTAGCGGGAGAAGATACGCAGTATTTT. Its protein product is CASSYSRGLAGEDTQYF.

J is TRBJ1-3 and V is TRBV28; TRBD1 agrees at 9 bases. V lost 4 bases to trimming and J lost 0 bases; unmatched junction nucleotides: 10. The CDR3 is made up of 18 amino acids. Looked up from germline, CDR1 is MDHEN and CDR2 is SYDVKM. The CDR3 is CASSSPGQGIGSGNTIYF. The CDR3 nucleotides read TGTGCCAGCAGTTCCCCGGGACAGGGTATTGGCTCTGGAAACACCATATATTTT.

The rearrangement uses TRBV15 and TRBJ2-7; 7 nucleotides match TRBD1. Germline V CDR1 and CDR2: LNHNV, YYDKDF (reference sequence). This CDR3 contains 15 residues. V shed 1 base, J shed 3 bases, and the junction held 6 bases outside the gene matches. The chain's CDR3 is CATSRGGGQFYEQYF. CDR3 DNA sequence: TGTGCCACCAGCAGAGGAGGGGGCCAGTTCTACGAGCAGTACTTC.

The rearrangement uses TRBV28 and TRBJ1-5, with D perhaps matching TRBD1 (5 bases). Trimming left V 2 bases short and J 6 bases short, with 14 bases between. Germline loops: CDR1 MDHEN, CDR2 SYDVKM. The CDR3 covers 15 residues. CDR3 DNA: TGTGCCAGCAGTTTAACCGGGGGTTTCGGTCAGCCCCAGCATTTT. The encoded protein is CASSLTGGFGQPQHF.

This chain uses TRBV7-6 with TRBJ1-5; D is uncertain. The CDR3 is 14 residues long. Germline V CDR1 and CDR2: SGHVS, FNYEAQ. V lost 3 bases and J 5 bases, leaving 11 bases between the germline ends. CDR3 in amino acids: CASSLEGLDQPQHF. In nucleotides, the CDR3 is TGTGCCAGCAGCTTGGAGGGTCTCGATCAGCCCCAGCATTTT.

V is TRBV6-1 and J is TRBJ1-1; D unclear. V was cut by 3 bases and J by 4 bases, with 3 bases left in between. The CDR3 consists of 11 residues. Germline CDR1 MNHNS, CDR2 SASEGT. In DNA form, the CDR3 reads TGTGCCAGCAGTGATATCACTGAAGCTTTCTTT. Translated: CASSDITEAFF.

Only a few counts were recorded for this clone. The chain has TRBV7-9 and TRBJ1-1, with a weak D call TRBD1 (6 bases). The CDR3 sequence is 15 residues long. From germline, CDR1 is SEHNR and CDR2 FQNEAQ (reference sequence). The germline V and J ends were trimmed by 5 bases and 4 bases, with 17 bases remaining between them. The DNA for the CDR3 is TGTGCCAGCAGCCCCGGCGGGGGGCTTGGCACTGAAGCTTTCTTT. This sequence encodes CASSPGGGLGTEAFF.